These 24 T cell receptor beta chains originate from one sample sequenced in a study of blood T cell repertoires in COVID-19. TCRdb keeps only in-frame clones here, not all; method: immunoSEQ multiplex PCR. This table holds approximately 330,000 clones, 87% found once. Material: peripheral blood. Receptor source: a man aged 30 to 39 with COVID-19, enrolled during active disease.

The chain uses TRBV4-3 and TRBJ1-3, with TRBD1 identical over 7 bases. The trim removed 1 base at V and 7 bases at J, leaving 7 bases unmatched. CDR1 and CDR2 from the germline V gene are LGHNA and YSLEER. The CDR3 is 15 residues long. DNA of the CDR3: TGCGCCAGCAGCCAAGTCCGGGAGGGGGCCAACACCATATATTTT. Its protein is CASSQVREGANTIYF.

The V gene is TRBV28, the J gene TRBJ2-2; a possible D gene is TRBD2 (5 bases). The CDR3 sequence is 16 residues long. CDR1 and CDR2 from the germline V gene are MDHEN and SYDVKM. V was shortened by 5 bases and J by 1 base, with 14 bases between the two germline ends. The CDR3 is CASSPYYEGNTGELFF. The CDR3 DNA sequence: TGTGCCAGCAGTCCCTACTATGAGGGGAACACCGGGGAGCTGTTTTTT. Full variable domain (missing parts from reference TRBV28 and TRBJ2-2): DVKVTQSSRYLVKRTGEKVFLECVQDMDHENMFWYRQDPGLGLRLIYFSYDVKMKEKGDIPEGYSVSREKKERFSLILESASTNQTSMYLCASSPYYEGNTGELFFGEGSRLTVL.

This chain links TRBV7-8 with TRBJ2-1, with D maybe TRBD1 (6 bases). V lost 5 bases and J lost 4, with 15 bases in between. CDR1 and CDR2 (germline): SGHVS, FQNEAQ. CDR3 length: 15 residues. The CDR3 loop reads CASSPLRGFYNEQFF. DNA for the CDR3: TGTGCCAGCAGCCCACTCAGGGGCTTTTACAATGAGCAGTTCTTC.

This clone was detected only a few times. This sequence joins TRBV6-5 and TRBJ1-3; D not certain. The ends were cut back, 6 bases at V and 2 bases at J, with 8 bases in the middle. The germline CDR1 and CDR2 sequences are MNHEY and SVGAGI. This CDR3 contains 13 residues. The CDR3 here is CASRGFPGNTIYF. The CDR3 DNA reads as TGTGCCAGCAGGGGCTTCCCTGGAAACACCATATATTTT.

A word on this clone: The same CDR3 can be traced to other DNA sequences in this sample. The rearrangement uses TRBV18 and TRBJ1-1; 9 bases agree with TRBD1. V trimming: 3 bases; J trimming: 2 bases; junction bases outside the gene matches: 1. CDR3 length equals 14 residues. From germline, CDR1 is KGHSH and CDR2 LQKENI. CDR3 nucleotide sequence: TGTGCCAGCTCACCGGACAGGGGTAACACTGAAGCTTTCTTT. It translates to CASSPDRGNTEAFF.

This clone was counted once. The chain has TRBV5-8 and TRBJ2-7; 8 nucleotides line up with TRBD2. This CDR3 contains 16 residues. The germline gives CDR1 SGHTS, CDR2 YDEGEE. Losses at the gene ends were 5 bases for V and 2 bases for J; bases not matched to a gene: 12. The CDR3 DNA is TGTGCCAGCAGAAAACAGCGGGGGCCTTCTCCCTACGAGCAGTACTTC. It is translated as CASRKQRGPSPYEQYF.

The chain joins TRBV5-1 to TRBJ2-5; no firm D call. V lost 4 bases, J lost 5 bases, and 12 bases lay in between. The CDR3 has 13 amino acids. Germline loops: CDR1 SGHRS, CDR2 YFSETQ. The CDR3 loop is CASSEARPETQYF. The CDR3 bases are TGCGCCAGCAGCGAAGCCAGGCCGGAGACCCAGTACTTC.

V usage is TRBV28 and J usage is TRBJ2-7; TRBD2 might be the D (6 bases). Germline V lookup: CDR1 MDHEN, CDR2 SYDVKM. This CDR3 region has 12 residues. V shed 5 bases and J shed 2 bases, with 7 bases lying between them. The CDR3 protein is CASSTGAYEQYF. The CDR3 DNA reads TGTGCCAGCAGTACGGGGGCCTACGAGCAGTACTTC.

This chain uses TRBV4-3 with TRBJ2-2, with TRBD1 matching over 7 bases. Germline V gene sequence: CDR1 LGHNA, CDR2 YSLEER. The ends lost 3 bases at V and 4 bases at J; junction bases unmatched: 8. The CDR3 contains 16 residues. CDR3 DNA sequence: TGCGCCAGCAGCCAGATTCAAGACAGGGTCACCGGGGAGCTGTTTTTT. Its translation: CASSQIQDRVTGELFF.

The chain couples TRBV5-4 to TRBJ1-4, with 7 nucleotides matching TRBD1. Germline V gene lookup returns CDR1 SGHNT and CDR2 YYREEE (reference sequence). The CDR3 contains 15 residues. The junction had 10 bases not matched to a gene; V was cut back by 4 bases and J by 7 bases. The CDR3 loop is CASSPRQGSGEKLFF. The CDR3 DNA sequence: TGTGCCAGCAGCCCCCGACAGGGCTCCGGTGAAAAACTGTTTTTT.

The rearrangement links TRBV7-9 to TRBJ1-5; 12 positions match TRBD1. Trimming cost V 5 bases and J 6 bases; bases outside gene matches: 11. The V gene's germline CDR1 is SEHNR and CDR2 FQNEAQ (reference sequence). This CDR3 is built from 17 residues. The CDR3 spells CASSLMPGTGGGQPQHF. The CDR3 nucleotides are TGTGCCAGCAGCCTAATGCCAGGGACAGGGGGCGGTCAGCCCCAGCATTTT.

The chain is built from TRBV19 and TRBJ2-2, with a possible D match to TRBD2 (7 bases). V lost 6 bases, J lost 3 bases, and 17 bases lay in between. Germline CDR1 reads LNHDA; CDR2 reads SQIVND (reference sequence). The CDR3 loop spans 16 amino acids. The CDR3 sequence: CASRARGGVDTGELFF. The CDR3 DNA reads TGTGCCAGTAGGGCAAGGGGGGGCGTAGACACCGGGGAGCTGTTTTTT.

This clone was detected only once. This sequence joins TRBV4-3 and TRBJ1-2; D not certain. The V gene's germline CDR1 is LGHNA and CDR2 YSLEER. V was shortened by 2 bases and J by 4 bases, with 8 bases between the two germline ends. This CDR3 has 13 residues. The CDR3 bases are TGCGCCAGCAGCCAACGGGTGGGCTATGGCTACACCTTC. As protein: CASSQRVGYGYTF.

V is TRBV5-1 and J is TRBJ2-7; D might be TRBD2 (5 bases). Trimming shortened V by 0 bases and J by 2 bases, and 18 bases separated the two germline ends. The CDR3 is 17 residues long. Germline CDR1 and CDR2: SGHRS and YFSETQ. The CDR3 DNA reads as TGCGCCAGCAGCTTGGCCCCCGGTCTAGCTGCCCCCTACGAGCAGTACTTC. This translates into CASSLAPGLAAPYEQYF.

The chain joins TRBV9 to TRBJ1-3; possible D gene TRBD1, 5 bases. Germline CDR1 reads SGDLS; CDR2 reads YYNGEE. V lost 0 bases to trimming and J lost 0 bases, with 19 bases between them. The CDR3 is made up of 19 amino acids. The CDR3 DNA reads TGTGCCAGCAGCGTAGGGGGGGGACTCAACGATTTCTCTGGAAACACCATATATTTT. Its protein is CASSVGGGLNDFSGNTIYF.

The chain uses TRBV7-2 and TRBJ1-6; D possibly corresponds to TRBD1 (5 bases). This CDR3 is built from 16 residues. From germline, CDR1 is SGHTA and CDR2 FQGNSA. Deletions cut 1 base from V and 3 bases from J, with 10 bases between. The CDR3 DNA follows: TGTGCCAGCAGCTTAGGTATAGGGGTCTATAATTCACCCCTCCACTTT. This gives the protein CASSLGIGVYNSPLHF.

V and J are TRBV5-6 and TRBJ1-4, with unresolved D. Germline values: CDR1 SGHDT, CDR2 YYEEEE. The CDR3 extends over 14 amino acids. Trimming stripped 4 bases from V and 0 bases from J, with 7 bases between. CDR3 DNA: TGTGCCAGCAGCATAGTAACAACTAATGAAAAACTGTTTTTT. Residues: CASSIVTTNEKLFF.

The rearrangement links TRBV19 to TRBJ1-2, with a possible D match to TRBD1 (6 bases). CDR3 length: 15 residues. The germline V gene encodes CDR1 LNHDA and CDR2 SQIVND (reference sequence). Deletions cut 3 bases from V and 4 bases from J, with 15 bases between. CDR3 DNA sequence: TGTGCCAGTAGTATTACAGGACAGAACCGCTATGGCTACACCTTC. Protein sequence: CASSITGQNRYGYTF.

V and J are TRBV7-2 and TRBJ2-3, with TRBD2 matching 10 bases. The germline gives CDR1 SGHTA, CDR2 FQGNSA. CDR3 length equals 15 residues. V lost 5 bases and J lost 4; bases outside the gene matches: 6. The chain's CDR3 is CASSLTSGSADTQYF. Here the CDR3 DNA reads TGTGCCAGCAGCCTGACTAGCGGGTCGGCAGATACGCAGTATTTT.

Only a few counts were recorded for this clone. The chain couples TRBV6-5 to TRBJ1-4; 7 bases line up with TRBD1. Unmatched junction bases numbered 10, after V lost 4 bases and J lost 8 bases. Germline values: CDR1 MNHEY, CDR2 SVGAGI. The CDR3 length is 15 residues. CDR3: CASSLEGARPEKLFF. In DNA form, the CDR3 reads TGTGCCAGCAGTTTAGAGGGGGCTCGACCGGAAAAACTGTTTTTT.

This chain connects TRBV9 to TRBJ1-2; 10 bases match TRBD1. Per germline, CDR1 SGDLS and CDR2 YYNGEE. The CDR3 runs 17 residues. The trim removed 4 bases at V and 0 bases at J, leaving 9 bases unmatched. The CDR3 coding sequence is TGTGCCAGCAGCTCATGGACAGGGGGGACAGCTAACTATGGCTACACCTTC. This codes for CASSSWTGGTANYGYTF.

The chain has TRBV5-4 and TRBJ2-5; D not resolved. The germline V gene has CDR1 SGHNT and CDR2 YYREEE (reference sequence). Trimming shortened V by 4 bases and J by 0 bases, and 16 bases separated the two germline ends. The CDR3 totals 16 residues. CDR3 region: CASSTPDIPYQETQYF. The CDR3 coding sequence is TGTGCCAGCAGCACACCAGACATACCTTACCAAGAGACCCAGTACTTC.

The chain uses TRBV19 and TRBJ1-3; D may be TRBD1 (5 bases). CDR3 length: 15 residues. V lost 7 bases and J 0 bases, leaving 13 bases between the germline ends. Germline CDR1 and CDR2: LNHDA and SQIVND (reference sequence). This chain's CDR3 is CASTRRVLSGNTIYF. The CDR3 DNA reads as TGTGCCAGTACCCGCAGGGTACTCTCTGGAAACACCATATATTTT.

The rearrangement uses TRBV7-9 and TRBJ1-2, with TRBD1 as a possible D gene (6 bases). The CDR3 covers 13 residues. The V gene's germline CDR1 is SEHNR and CDR2 FQNEAQ (reference sequence). Trimming cost V 1 base and J 6 bases, with 9 bases left between them. CDR3 bases: TGTGCCAGCAGCTTAGATACAGGGCATGGCTACACCTTC. Protein sequence: CASSLDTGHGYTF.